Listed below are T cell receptor beta chains from one sample, sequenced in a study of breast tumors, draining lymph nodes, adjacent tissues. A single record per CDR3 protein comes from TCRdb applying MiXCR to the multiplex PCR reads. The sample contains about 66,000 distinct CDR3 sequences, around 43% of which appear only once. The sequenced sample was breast tumor tissue. All receptors come from a female donor with breast cancer. Some clones in this sample may be carry-over from other donors' samples. Both conserved end residues are part of each CDR3. A D gene is named only where the DNA matches it firmly. Clone size is not always given. Where it is, it says once, few, many or a class for expanded clones.

D: NA
size: NA
V: TRBV4-2
J: TRBJ2-3
CDR3: CASSQEGTDTQYF
DNA: TGTGCCAGCAGCCAAGAGGGTACAGATACGCAGTATTTT

D: NA
size: NA
V: TRBV7-8
J: TRBJ1-2
CDR3: CASSLGGSEGGGYTF
DNA: TGTGCCAGCAGCTTAGGGGGAAGCGAGGGGGGTGGCTACACCTTC

D: TRBD1
size: NA
V: TRBV24-1
J: TRBJ2-3
CDR3: CATSDFGQGGYNEQYF
DNA: TGTGCCACCAGTGATTTCGGACAGGGGGGTTACAATGAGCAGTATTTT

D: TRBD1
size: NA
V: TRBV6-2/TRBV6-3
J: TRBJ1-1
CDR3: CASSLRDRLNTEAFF
DNA: TGTGCCAGCAGTTTAAGGGACAGGTTGAACACTGAAGCTTTCTTT

D: NA
size: many
V: TRBV6-1
J: TRBJ1-5
CDR3: CASTAHRRNQPQHF
DNA: TGTGCCAGCACCGCCCACAGGAGGAATCAGCCCCAGCATTTT

D: NA
size: many
V: TRBV19
J: TRBJ2-1
CDR3: CASSRGLGHEQFF
DNA: TGTGCCAGTAGTAGAGGTCTTGGGCATGAGCAGTTCTTC

D: TRBD2
size: NA
V: TRBV7-3
J: TRBJ2-2
CDR3: CASSPTTSGRVPGELFF
DNA: TGTGCCAGCAGTCCCACAACTAGCGGGAGAGTCCCCGGGGAGCTGTTTTTT

D: NA
size: many
V: TRBV7-9
J: TRBJ1-2
CDR3: CASSPWRGNNYGYTF
DNA: TGTGCCAGCAGCCCCTGGAGGGGAAATAACTATGGCTACACCTTC

D: NA
size: NA
V: TRBV27
J: TRBJ2-7
CDR3: CASSPFGLRYEQYF
DNA: TGTGCCAGCAGTCCCTTCGGACTACGCTACGAGCAGTACTTC

D: NA
size: many
V: TRBV27
J: TRBJ1-2
CDR3: CASSLSRQSGGYTF
DNA: TGTGCCAGCAGTTTATCTCGACAGAGCGGCGGCTACACCTTC

D: NA
size: NA
V: TRBV7-9
J: TRBJ2-1
CDR3: CASIPGDNEQFF
DNA: TGTGCCAGCATCCCGGGGGATAATGAGCAGTTCTTC

D: TRBD1
size: NA
V: TRBV19
J: TRBJ1-6
CDR3: CASQPGQVYFPLHF
DNA: TGTGCCAGCCAGCCGGGACAGGTTTATTTCCCCCTCCACTTT

D: TRBD1
size: many
V: TRBV27
J: TRBJ2-5
CDR3: CASSANRGQETQYF
DNA: TGTGCCAGCAGTGCCAACAGGGGCCAAGAGACCCAGTACTTC